This TCR beta chain is from a study of cytomegalovirus exposure and HLA in healthy donors. General study points: In an earlier analysis, productive rearrangement rates for most beta V segments clustered near 87% or 30%. In presence/absence analyses, roughly uniform sequencing depth across donors was assumed. Some V segments, including TRBV6-2 and TRBV6-3, were excluded as indistinguishable.

Trimming took off 3 bases at V and 0 bases at J, with 16 bases between the two ends. The CDR3 loop spans 17 amino acids. CDR1 and CDR2 (germline): SGHRS, YFSETQ. On this clone itself: The target antigen is unknown.

60 Vbeta and 13 Jbeta primers were used in PCR. Produced via immunoSEQ multiplex PCR; TCRdb's table is partial and in-frame only. The listing records about 150,000 clones. The rearrangement uses TRBV5-1 and TRBJ2-1; the D is unclear. The TCR originated in a woman aged 50 to 60 in good health and CMV-seronegative. Input material: PBMCs. The CDR3 sequence is CASSSALFVSSYNEQFF. Here the CDR3 DNA reads TGCGCCAGCAGCTCTGCTCTCTTTGTGAGCTCCTACAATGAGCAGTTCTTC.